This T cell receptor beta chain is from a study of blood T cell repertoires in COVID-19. Overall study context: COVID-19 samples collected from the United States, Italy and Spain covered acute and convalescent phases. PBMCs, B-cell-depleted T cells, or T cells were the source of the cDNA or gDNA that made up the material.

Authors' data handling: How many nucleated cells were present was estimated from reference gene primer amplification. Assay: immunoSEQ multiplex PCR; the TCRdb copy retains only in-frame clones and omits some. D and trimming were read from the DNA, whereas the V and J calls and clone size are those reported in that table. The data hold tens of thousands of clones, with 90% observed a single time. This clone has only one observation. CDR1 is SGHTA, CDR2 FQGTGA, per germline. The CDR3 is 13 amino acids. V gave up 6 bases and J gave up 1 base, with 9 bases separating them. This receptor was obtained from a human donor with active COVID-19. The donor label of this sample is uncertain. The V gene is TRBV7-3, the J gene TRBJ2-5; D is possibly TRBD1 (6 bases). Input material: peripheral blood. The DNA for the CDR3 is TGTGCCAGCAGACCGACAGGCCAAGAGACCCAGTACTTC. It codes for CASRPTGQETQYF.